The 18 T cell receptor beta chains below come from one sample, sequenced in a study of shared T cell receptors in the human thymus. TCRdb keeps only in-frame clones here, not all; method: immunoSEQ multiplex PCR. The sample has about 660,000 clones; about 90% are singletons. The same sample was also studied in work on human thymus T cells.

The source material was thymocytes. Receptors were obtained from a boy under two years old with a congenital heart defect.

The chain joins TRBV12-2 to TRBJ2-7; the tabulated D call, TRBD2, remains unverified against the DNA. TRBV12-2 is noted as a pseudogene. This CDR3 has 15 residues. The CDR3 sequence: CASRLHSGIAYEQYF. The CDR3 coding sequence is TGTGCAAGTCGCTTACATAGCGGGATAGCTTACGAGCAGTACTTC.

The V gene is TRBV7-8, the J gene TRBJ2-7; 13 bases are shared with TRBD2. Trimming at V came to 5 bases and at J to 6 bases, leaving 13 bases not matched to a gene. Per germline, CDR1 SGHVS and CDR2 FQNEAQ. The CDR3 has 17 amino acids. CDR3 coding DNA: TGTGCCAGCAGCCTCCGGGGACTAGCGGGAATGGGAAGCGAGCAGTACTTC. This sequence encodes CASSLRGLAGMGSEQYF.

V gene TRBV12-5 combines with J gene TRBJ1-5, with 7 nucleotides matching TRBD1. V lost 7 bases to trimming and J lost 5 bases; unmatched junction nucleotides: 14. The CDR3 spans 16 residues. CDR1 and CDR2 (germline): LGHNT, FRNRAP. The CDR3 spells CASVPGSGQSYQPQHF. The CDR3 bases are TGTGCTAGTGTCCCCGGGTCGGGACAGAGCTATCAGCCCCAGCATTTT.

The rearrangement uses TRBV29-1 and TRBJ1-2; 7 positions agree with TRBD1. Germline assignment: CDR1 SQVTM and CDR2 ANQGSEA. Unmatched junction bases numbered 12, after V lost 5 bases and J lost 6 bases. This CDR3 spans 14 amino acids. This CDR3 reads CSVFVRGFTDGYTF. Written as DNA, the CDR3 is TGCAGCGTTTTCGTCAGGGGGTTCACTGATGGCTACACCTTC.

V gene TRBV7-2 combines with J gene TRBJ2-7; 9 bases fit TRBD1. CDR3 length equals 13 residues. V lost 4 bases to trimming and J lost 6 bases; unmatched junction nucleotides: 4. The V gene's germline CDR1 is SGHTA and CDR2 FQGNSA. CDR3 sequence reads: CASSSGQGLEQYF. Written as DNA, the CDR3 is TGTGCCAGCAGCTCGGGACAGGGCCTCGAGCAGTACTTC. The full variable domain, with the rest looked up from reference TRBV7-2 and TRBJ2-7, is GAGVSQSPSNKVTEKGKDVELRCDPISGHTALYWYRQSLGQGLEFLIYFQGNSAPDKSGLPSDRFSAERTGGSVSTLTIQRTQQEDSAVYLCASSSGQGLEQYFGPGTRLTVT.

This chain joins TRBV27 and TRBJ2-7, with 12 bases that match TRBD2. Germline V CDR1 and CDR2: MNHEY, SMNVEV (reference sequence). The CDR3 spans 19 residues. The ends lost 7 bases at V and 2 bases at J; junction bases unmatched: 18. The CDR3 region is CASTPRVTSGGVNPYEQYF. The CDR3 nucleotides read TGTGCCAGCACGCCAAGGGTGACTAGCGGGGGTGTAAACCCCTACGAGCAGTACTTC.

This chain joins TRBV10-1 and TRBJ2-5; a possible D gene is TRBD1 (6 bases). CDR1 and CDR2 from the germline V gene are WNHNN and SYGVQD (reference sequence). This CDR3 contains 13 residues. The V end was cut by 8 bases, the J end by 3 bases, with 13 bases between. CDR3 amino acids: CASSKDSKETQYF. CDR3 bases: TGCGCCAGCTCAAAGGACAGTAAAGAGACCCAGTACTTC.

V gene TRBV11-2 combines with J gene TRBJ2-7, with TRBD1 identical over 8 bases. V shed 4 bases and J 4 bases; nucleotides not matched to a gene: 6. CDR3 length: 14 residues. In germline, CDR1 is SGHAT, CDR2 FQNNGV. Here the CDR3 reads CASSYTGTGYEQYF. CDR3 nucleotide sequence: TGTGCCAGCAGCTATACTGGGACAGGATACGAGCAGTACTTC.

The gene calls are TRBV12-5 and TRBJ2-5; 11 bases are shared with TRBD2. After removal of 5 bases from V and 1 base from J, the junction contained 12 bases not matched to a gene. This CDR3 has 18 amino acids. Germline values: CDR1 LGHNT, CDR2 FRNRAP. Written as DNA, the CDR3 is TGTGCTAGTGGTACTGGGACTAGCGGCAAGGCCACCCAAGAGACCCAGTACTTC. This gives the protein CASGTGTSGKATQETQYF. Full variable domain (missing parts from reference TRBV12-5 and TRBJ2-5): DARVTQTPRHKVTEMGQEVTMRCQPILGHNTVFWYRQTMMQGLELLAYFRNRAPLDDSGMPKDRFSAEMPDATLATLKIQPSEPRDSAVYFCASGTGTSGKATQETQYFGPGTRLLVL.

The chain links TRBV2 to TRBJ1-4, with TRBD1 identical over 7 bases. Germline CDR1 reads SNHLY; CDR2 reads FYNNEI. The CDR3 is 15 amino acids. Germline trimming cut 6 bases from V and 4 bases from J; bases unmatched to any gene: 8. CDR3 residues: CASRTGAGYNEKLFF. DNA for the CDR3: TGTGCCAGCAGAACAGGGGCGGGGTATAATGAAAAACTGTTTTTT. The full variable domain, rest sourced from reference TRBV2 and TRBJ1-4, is EPEVTQTPSHQVTQMGQEVILRCVPISNHLYFYWYRQILGQKVEFLVSFYNNEISEKSEIFDDQFSVERPDGSNFTLKIRSTKLEDSAMYFCASRTGAGYNEKLFFGSGTQLSVL.

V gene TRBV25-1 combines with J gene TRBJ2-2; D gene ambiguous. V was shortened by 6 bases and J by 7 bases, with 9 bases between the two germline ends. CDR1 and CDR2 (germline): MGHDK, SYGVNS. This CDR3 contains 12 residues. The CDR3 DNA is TGTGCCAGCAGGCTAGTCAACGGGGAGCTGTTTTTT. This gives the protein CASRLVNGELFF.

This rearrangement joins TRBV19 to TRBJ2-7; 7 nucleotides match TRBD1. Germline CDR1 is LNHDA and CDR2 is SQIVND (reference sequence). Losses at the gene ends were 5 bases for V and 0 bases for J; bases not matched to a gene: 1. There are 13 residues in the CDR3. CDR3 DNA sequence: TGTGCCAGTAGTGGACAGGCCTCCTACGAGCAGTACTTC. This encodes CASSGQASYEQYF.

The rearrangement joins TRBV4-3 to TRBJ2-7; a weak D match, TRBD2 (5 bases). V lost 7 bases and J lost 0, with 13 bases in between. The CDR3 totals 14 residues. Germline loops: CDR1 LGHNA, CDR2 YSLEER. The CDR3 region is CASILERFSYEQYF. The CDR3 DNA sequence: TGCGCCAGCATCCTCGAGCGGTTCTCCTACGAGCAGTACTTC.

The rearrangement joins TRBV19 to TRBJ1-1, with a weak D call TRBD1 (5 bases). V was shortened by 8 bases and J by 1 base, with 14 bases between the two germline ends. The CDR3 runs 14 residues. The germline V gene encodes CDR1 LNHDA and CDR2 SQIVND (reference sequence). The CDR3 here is CASGADRSNTEAFF. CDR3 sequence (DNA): TGTGCCAGTGGGGCAGACAGATCGAACACTGAAGCTTTCTTT.

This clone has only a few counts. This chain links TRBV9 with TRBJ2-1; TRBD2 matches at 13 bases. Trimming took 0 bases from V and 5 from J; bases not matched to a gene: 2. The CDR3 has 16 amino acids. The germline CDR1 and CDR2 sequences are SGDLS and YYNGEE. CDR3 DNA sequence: TGTGCCAGCAGCGTAGTGGGACTAGCGGGGAACAATGAGCAGTTCTTC. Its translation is CASSVVGLAGNNEQFF.

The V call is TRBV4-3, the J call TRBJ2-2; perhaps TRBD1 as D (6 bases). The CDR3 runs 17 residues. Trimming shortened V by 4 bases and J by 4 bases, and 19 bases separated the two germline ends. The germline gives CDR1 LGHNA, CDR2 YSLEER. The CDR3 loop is CASSPYRTELLTGELFF. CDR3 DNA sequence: TGCGCCAGCAGCCCTTACAGGACAGAGTTACTCACCGGGGAGCTGTTTTTT.

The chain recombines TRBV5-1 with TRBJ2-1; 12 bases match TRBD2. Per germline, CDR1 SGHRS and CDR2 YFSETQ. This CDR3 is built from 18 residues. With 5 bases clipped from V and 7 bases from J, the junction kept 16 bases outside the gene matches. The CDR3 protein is CASRDTIVRLAGENEQFF. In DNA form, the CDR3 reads TGCGCCAGCAGGGATACCATAGTCCGACTAGCGGGAGAGAATGAGCAGTTCTTC.

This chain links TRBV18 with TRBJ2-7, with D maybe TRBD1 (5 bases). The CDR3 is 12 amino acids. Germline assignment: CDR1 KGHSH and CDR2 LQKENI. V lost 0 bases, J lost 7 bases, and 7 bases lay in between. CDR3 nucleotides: TGTGCCAGCTCACCACCTAAGGGGGAGCAGTACTTC. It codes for CASSPPKGEQYF.